This T cell receptor beta chain was sequenced during a study of technical replicates of blood from a handful of donors. The CDR3 runs 15 residues. Germline CDR1 and CDR2: LGHNA and YSLEER. Trimming took 0 bases from V and 4 from J, leaving 12 bases between them. Using immunoSEQ multiplex PCR, the repertoire was profiled, and TCRdb retains in-frame clones only, with some absent. The top ten hold 4.1% of the sample, which has tens of thousands of clones, around 90% seen once. The TCR sequence derives from a human donor in good health. Some clones in this sample may be carry-over from other donors' samples. The genes are TRBV4-3 and TRBJ1-1; D is unresolved. Sequencing was done on a sample of PBMCs. The CDR3 DNA is TGCGCCAGCAGCCAAGACCGGGGAGGAGGCACTGAAGCTTTCTTT. This translates into CASSQDRGGGTEAFF.